This TCR beta chain was sequenced during a study of memory CD4+ T cells and cytomegalovirus serostatus. Single viable CD3+CD4+CD8-CD45RO+ cells were sorted as the memory CD4+ T cells. CMV serostatus came from serum IgG against pp150, pp28, p38, p52. Positive selection with CD4 microbeads enriched total CD4+ T cells. The V and J ends lost 2 bases and 0 bases, in that order; junction bases with no gene match: 0. The CDR3 loop spans 15 amino acids. CDR1 and CDR2 from the germline V gene are ENHRY and SYGVKD. This clone was observed once. The antigen remains unidentified. Study-level results: Each of approximately 70 CMV-associated TCRbeta sequences occurred in one to five individuals.

Study processing details: After removing out-of-frame reads, 2 million to 2.5 million distinct TCRbeta sequences remained. Method: immunoSEQ multiplex PCR; TCRdb's copy keeps in-frame clones and lacks some. V and J calls and clone size are as listed in that table; D and trimming were resolved from the DNA. Found here are about 40,000 clones, roughly 77% of them singletons; the top ten hold approximately 0.73%. The chain employs TRBV10-3 and TRBJ1-5, with 8 bases matching TRBD1. The source of this sequence is an adult in good health and CMV-seronegative. Sequencing input: memory CD4+ T cells from blood. The CDR3 bases are TGTGCCATCAGTGAGGGACAGGGTAGCAATCAGCCCCAGCATTTT. It translates to CAISEGQGSNQPQHF.